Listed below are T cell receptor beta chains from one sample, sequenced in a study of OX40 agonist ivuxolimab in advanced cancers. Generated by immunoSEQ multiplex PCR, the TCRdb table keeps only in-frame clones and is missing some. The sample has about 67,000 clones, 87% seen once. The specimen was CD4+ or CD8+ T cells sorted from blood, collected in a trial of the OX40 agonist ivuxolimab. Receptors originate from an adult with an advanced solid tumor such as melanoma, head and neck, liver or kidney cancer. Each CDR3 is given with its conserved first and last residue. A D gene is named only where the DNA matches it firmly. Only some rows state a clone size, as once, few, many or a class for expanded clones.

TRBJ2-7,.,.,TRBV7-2,CASSLEPYEQYF,TGTGCCAGCAGCTTAGAGCCCTACGAGCAGTACTTC
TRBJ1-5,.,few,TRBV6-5,CASSYRRGGNQPQHF,TGTGCCAGCAGTTACAGAAGGGGGGGCAATCAGCCCCAGCATTTT
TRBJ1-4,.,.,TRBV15,CATSRVKGGEKLFF,TGTGCCACCAGCAGAGTGAAGGGCGGGGAAAAACTGTTTTTT
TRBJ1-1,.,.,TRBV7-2,CASTTGLGLDTEAFF,TGTGCCAGCACCACAGGTCTAGGACTAGACACTGAAGCTTTCTTT
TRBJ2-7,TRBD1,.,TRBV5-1,CASSLGQGAFEQYF,TGCGCCAGCAGCCTGGGACAGGGGGCGTTCGAGCAGTACTTC
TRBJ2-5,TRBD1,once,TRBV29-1,CSGGQGDF,TGCAGCGGGGGACAGGGTGACTTC
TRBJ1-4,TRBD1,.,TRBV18,CASSLRPKGQGPEKLFF,TGTGCCAGCTCGCTTCGTCCGAAGGGACAGGGGCCTGAAAAACTGTTTTTT
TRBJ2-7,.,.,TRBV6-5,CASSSSFGNYEQYF,TGTGCCAGCAGTTCCTCATTTGGGAACTACGAGCAGTACTTC
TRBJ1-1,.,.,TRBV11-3,CASSLDPGGNTEAFF,TGTGCCAGCAGCTTAGATCCAGGAGGGAACACTGAAGCTTTCTTT
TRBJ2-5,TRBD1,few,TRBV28,CASSLDRVEETQYF,TGTGCCAGCAGTCTCGACAGGGTCGAGGAGACCCAGTACTTC
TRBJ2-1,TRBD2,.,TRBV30,CAWSGAGGSYNEQFF,TGTGCCTGGAGTGGTGCGGGGGGCTCCTACAATGAGCAGTTCTTC
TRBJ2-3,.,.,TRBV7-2,CASSLNTNTQYF,TGTGCCAGCAGCCTCAATACCAATACGCAGTATTTT
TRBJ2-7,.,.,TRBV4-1,CASSQDTREPYEQYF,TGCGCCAGCAGCCAAGATACGAGGGAGCCCTACGAGCAGTACTTC
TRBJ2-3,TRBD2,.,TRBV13,CASSFSVRGNTDTQYF,TGTGCCAGCAGCTTTTCGGTGCGGGGGAACACAGATACGCAGTATTTT